These 25 T cell receptor beta chains were all obtained from the same sample, sequenced in a study of beta chain features in type 1 diabetes. Sequenced material consisted of expressed TCRB transcripts (all of the isolated RNA was reverse transcribed). Data came from immunoSEQ multiplex PCR; TCRdb stores just in-frame clones and leaves some out. The sample includes about 240,000 clones, roughly 30% of them seen just once. Sequencing was performed on central memory CD4+ T cells from blood. Source of these receptors: a man younger than 45 in good health.

This clone was seen many times. The chain uses TRBV7-2 and TRBJ2-1; TRBD2 matches 13 bases. The V gene end was trimmed by 7 bases and the J gene end by 2 bases; junction bases not matched to a gene: 2. CDR1 is SGHTA and CDR2 is FQGNSA in the germline V gene. The CDR3 runs 15 residues. CDR3 sequence reads: CASTGLAGAYNEQFF. CDR3 DNA sequence: TGTGCCAGCACCGGACTAGCGGGAGCCTACAATGAGCAGTTCTTC.

This clone was seen a few times. The CDR3 DNA sequence: TGCGCCAGCAGGGCGGGACAGGGGGCGATAAATGAGCAGTTCTTC. Encoded protein: CASRAGQGAINEQFF. The chain employs TRBV5-1 and TRBJ2-1; 12 bases fit TRBD1. From germline, CDR1 is SGHRS and CDR2 YFSETQ. This CDR3 comprises 15 residues. J was trimmed by 7 bases and V by 5 bases; bases with no gene match: 7.

For this clone: A much larger clone is a single base away; this may be a read error. The chain couples TRBV5-6 to TRBJ1-1, with no clear D. The germline gives CDR1 SGHDT, CDR2 YYEEEE. The CDR3 length is 12 residues. The V end was cut by 2 bases, the J end by 4 bases, with 6 bases between. The CDR3 bases are TGTGCCAGCAGCTTTCGGGGCACTGAAGCTTTCTTT. Its protein is CASSFRGTEAFF. Full variable domain (outside the CDR3, taken from reference TRBV5-6 and TRBJ1-1): DAGVTQSPTHLIKTRGQQVTLRCSPKSGHDTVSWYQQALGQGPQFIFQYYEEEERQRGNFPDRFSGHQFPNYSSELNVNALLLGDSALYLCASSFRGTEAFFGQGTRLTVV.

The chain uses TRBV7-2 and TRBJ2-4; D is tentatively TRBD1 or TRBD2 (5 bases each). Between the trimmed V and J ends, which lost 5 bases and 8 bases, there was a span of 10 bases. There are 12 residues in the CDR3. Looked up from germline, CDR1 is SGHTA and CDR2 is FQGNSA. CDR3 sequence (DNA): TGTGCCAGCAGCCCAGGGAGTTACATTCAGTACTTC. Its protein product is CASSPGSYIQYF.

The chain links TRBV4-3 to TRBJ2-3, with 10 bases lining up with TRBD2. V shed 1 base, J shed 3 bases, and the junction held 1 base outside the gene matches. The CDR3 is made up of 15 amino acids. Germline CDR1 and CDR2: LGHNA and YSLEER. This CDR3 is CASSQASGSTDTQYF. The CDR3 DNA follows: TGCGCCAGCAGCCAAGCTAGCGGGAGTACAGATACGCAGTATTTT.

V is TRBV29-1 and J is TRBJ2-7; tentative D call: TRBD2 (6 bases). Trimming took 6 bases from V and 3 from J, leaving 12 bases between them. This CDR3 region has 12 residues. Per germline, CDR1 SQVTM and CDR2 ANQGSEA. The CDR3 DNA reads as TGCAGCGTATCGGGGGAAAACTACGAGCAGTACTTC. Amino acid sequence: CSVSGENYEQYF.

This clone came up once. J is TRBJ2-5 and V is TRBV11-2; 9 bases map to TRBD1. V lost 1 base, J lost 6 bases, and 6 bases stayed unmatched. The CDR3 is 15 amino acids. From germline, CDR1 is SGHAT and CDR2 FQNNGV. The CDR3 sequence is CASSLVVGQGQTQYF. For the CDR3, the DNA is TGTGCCAGCAGCTTAGTAGTCGGACAGGGGCAGACCCAGTACTTC.

V is TRBV7-2 and J is TRBJ2-5; D gene uncertain. There are 14 residues in the CDR3. The V and J ends lost 5 bases and 5 bases respectively, with 15 bases between them. Germline CDR1 reads SGHTA; CDR2 reads FQGNSA. Here the CDR3 reads CASSQNSFKETQYF. CDR3 in DNA: TGTGCCAGCAGCCAAAACAGTTTTAAGGAGACCCAGTACTTC.

The sample holds a few counts of this clone. The rearrangement joins TRBV30 to TRBJ1-6; tentatively, D is TRBD1 (6 bases). Trimming pared 2 bases from V and 13 bases from J, leaving 21 bases between. Germline lookup yields CDR1 GTSNPN and CDR2 SVGIG (reference sequence). CDR3 length: 15 amino acids. Here the CDR3 DNA reads TGTGCCTGGAGTCCTTCCGGGCAGGGGATTTCTCCCCTCCACTTT. This encodes CAWSPSGQGISPLHF.

This clone was seen a handful of times. The chain combines TRBV6-5 with TRBJ2-5; D is undetermined. V was clipped by 0 bases and J by 2 bases, with 13 bases between them. The length of the CDR3 is 16 residues. Germline CDR1 and CDR2: MNHEY and SVGAGI. The CDR3 nucleotides are TGTGCCAGCAGTTACTCGGGGTCTACCGTTCAAGAGACCCAGTACTTC. Translating gives CASSYSGSTVQETQYF.

The chain joins TRBV27 to TRBJ2-7, with a weak D call TRBD1 (6 bases). The CDR3 runs 14 residues. Germline-derived CDR1 and CDR2 are MNHEY and SMNVEV (reference sequence). V was cut by 6 bases and J by 0 bases, with 12 bases left in between. The CDR3 loop is CASSATGISYEQYF. The CDR3 region has the DNA TGTGCCAGCAGCGCCACAGGGATCTCCTACGAGCAGTACTTC.

The chain has TRBV6-4 and TRBJ2-2; perhaps D is TRBD1 or TRBD2 (5 bases each). The CDR3 is made up of 14 amino acids. V dropped 3 bases and J dropped 4 bases, with 9 bases sitting between them. Germline CDR1 reads MRHNA; CDR2 reads SNTAGT. This CDR3 reads CASSEGTSTGELFF. CDR3 DNA sequence: TGTGCCAGCAGTGAAGGGACCAGCACCGGGGAGCTGTTTTTT.

The chain links TRBV25-1 to TRBJ1-3, with D unclear. CDR1 and CDR2 (germline): MGHDK, SYGVNS. CDR3 length: 11 residues. V was clipped by 5 bases and J by 8 bases, with 7 bases between them. The CDR3 spells CASSLKDTIYF. CDR3 sequence (DNA): TGTGCCAGCAGTTTGAAGGACACCATATATTTT.

The V call is TRBV5-4, the J call TRBJ2-7; 9 bases are shared with TRBD1. In germline, CDR1 is SGHNT, CDR2 YYREEE (reference sequence). The CDR3 contains 15 residues. The junction had 9 bases not matched to a gene; V was cut back by 4 bases and J by 4 bases. This CDR3 reads CASSKAGTGRYEQYF. The CDR3 DNA is TGTGCCAGCAGCAAGGCTGGGACAGGGAGGTACGAGCAGTACTTC.

This clone occurred a few times. The chain carries TRBV2 and TRBJ1-5; D not certain. Per the germline V gene, CDR1 is SNHLY and CDR2 is FYNNEI. The CDR3 is made up of 14 amino acids. V shed 8 bases and J shed 0 bases, with 11 bases lying between them. The CDR3 here is CASDGEFSNQPQHF. CDR3 nucleotide sequence: TGTGCCAGCGACGGTGAGTTTAGCAATCAGCCCCAGCATTTT.

The CDR3 sequence is CASTREVGGEKLFF. Here the CDR3 DNA reads TGTGCCAGCACCCGCGAAGTAGGAGGAGAAAAACTGTTTTTT. The chain recombines TRBV6-6 with TRBJ1-4; D is undetermined. V was cut by 7 bases and J by 8 bases, with 17 bases left in between. Germline V CDR1 and CDR2: MNHNY, SVGAGI (reference sequence). The CDR3 consists of 14 residues.

About this clone itself: Other DNA sequences in this sample translate to the same CDR3. The chain recombines TRBV5-4 with TRBJ2-5; 8 bases match TRBD1. The CDR3 spans 14 residues. Germline V gene sequence: CDR1 SGHNT, CDR2 YYREEE (reference sequence). V was pared by 4 bases and J by 2 bases, with 4 bases of the junction left unmatched. The CDR3 is CASSPRTGQETQYF. CDR3 in DNA: TGTGCCAGCAGCCCCAGGACAGGGCAAGAGACCCAGTACTTC.

This clone was detected only a few times. The J gene is TRBJ2-7, the V gene TRBV7-6; D ambiguous. V gave up 5 bases and J gave up 6 bases, with 11 bases separating them. Germline-derived CDR1 and CDR2 are SGHVS and FNYEAQ. The CDR3 is 12 amino acids. The CDR3 nucleotides read TGTGCCAGCAGCCAGGCGTACAGCGAGCAGTACTTC. Translated, it gives CASSQAYSEQYF.

The V gene is TRBV10-3, the J gene TRBJ2-3; 9 nucleotides match TRBD2. This CDR3 contains 14 residues. CDR1 is ENHRY and CDR2 is SYGVKD in the germline V gene. After removal of 7 bases from V and 2 bases from J, the junction contained 4 bases not matched to a gene. The chain's CDR3 is CAIKAGGLTDTQYF. DNA of the CDR3: TGTGCCATCAAAGCGGGAGGCCTCACAGATACGCAGTATTTT.

The V gene is TRBV29-1, the J gene TRBJ2-1; 9 bases fit TRBD1. Germline V CDR1 and CDR2: SQVTM, ANQGSEA. The CDR3 is made up of 15 amino acids. V trimming: 5 bases; J trimming: 3 bases; junction bases outside the gene matches: 8. The CDR3 loop is CSVRTGTGRYNEQFF. The CDR3 DNA reads as TGCAGCGTTCGAACCGGGACAGGGCGCTACAATGAGCAGTTCTTC.

This clone was seen only a few times. DNA for the CDR3: TGTGCCAGCAGCTTGGCGCAGGGCACCTACAATGAGCAGTTCTTC. This gives the protein CASSLAQGTYNEQFF. This chain connects TRBV5-6 to TRBJ2-1; the D gene is possibly TRBD1 (5 bases). The CDR3 covers 15 residues. Germline V gives CDR1 SGHDT, CDR2 YYEEEE. Trimming took 0 bases from V and 2 from J, leaving 9 bases between them. The full variable domain, in which reference TRBV5-6 and TRBJ2-1 provide the parts outside the CDR3, is DAGVTQSPTHLIKTRGQQVTLRCSPKSGHDTVSWYQQALGQGPQFIFQYYEEEERQRGNFPDRFSGHQFPNYSSELNVNALLLGDSALYLCASSLAQGTYNEQFFGPGTRLTVL.

This clone has a handful of counts. The rearrangement uses TRBV7-6 and TRBJ2-7; D is ambiguous. The CDR3 loop spans 16 amino acids. V shed 1 base and J shed 0 bases, with 13 bases lying between them. CDR1 is SGHVS, CDR2 FNYEAQ, per germline. Written as DNA, the CDR3 is TGTGCCAGCAGCTTAGAGGACGGATTTAGCTCCTACGAGCAGTACTTC. Translated: CASSLEDGFSSYEQYF.

DNA for the CDR3: TGTGCCAGCAGTTACGTTGCGGGACAGGCTGCCTACGAGCAGTACTTC. Its translation is CASSYVAGQAAYEQYF. The V call is TRBV6-6, the J call TRBJ2-7; TRBD1 agrees at 8 bases. The CDR3 loop spans 16 amino acids. The V gene end was trimmed by 2 bases and the J gene end by 2 bases; junction bases not matched to a gene: 8. Germline CDR1 reads MNHNY; CDR2 reads SVGAGI (reference sequence).

The chain combines TRBV6-6 with TRBJ2-5; 8 positions match TRBD2. The germline V gene encodes CDR1 MNHNY and CDR2 SVGAGI (reference sequence). The CDR3 is 16 residues long. V was clipped by 5 bases and J by 4 bases; unmatched bases: 12. The CDR3 sequence is CASSQKDGGARETQYF. The CDR3 DNA is TGTGCCAGCAGTCAGAAAGACGGGGGGGCCCGAGAGACCCAGTACTTC.

This clone was observed a few times. J is TRBJ2-7 and V is TRBV2, with 9 bases identical to TRBD1. Trimming at V came to 3 bases and at J to 5 bases, leaving 8 bases not matched to a gene. The CDR3 has 15 amino acids. Germline V gene lookup returns CDR1 SNHLY and CDR2 FYNNEI. The CDR3 reads CASSDGGTGRNEQYF. The CDR3 bases are TGTGCCAGCAGTGACGGAGGGACAGGGAGGAACGAGCAGTACTTC. Full variable domain (rest looked up from reference TRBV2 and TRBJ2-7): EPEVTQTPSHQVTQMGQEVILRCVPISNHLYFYWYRQILGQKVEFLVSFYNNEISEKSEIFDDQFSVERPDGSNFTLKIRSTKLEDSAMYFCASSDGGTGRNEQYFGPGTRLTVT.